Listed below are T cell receptor beta chains from one sample, sequenced in a study of control samples from healthy donors and cancer patients. Libraries were prepared by immunoSEQ multiplex PCR; TCRdb keeps only in-frame clonotypes and omits some of them. The sample lists 80,000 or so clones, about 92% occurring once. The sample consisted of blood. The receptors stem from a woman aged 55-69 years in good health. Each CDR3 is given with its conserved first and last residue. A D gene is named only where the DNA matches it firmly. Clone size is shown for a subset of rows, as once, few, many or a class of expanded clone.

>TRBJ2-5|TRBV5-4|-|-
CASSLRQGKETQYF
TGTGCCAGCAGCTTGAGGCAGGGGAAAGAGACCCAGTACTTC
>TRBJ2-7|TRBV2|-|-
CASAQQRSSYEQYF
TGTGCCAGCGCCCAACAGAGATCGAGCTACGAGCAGTACTTC
>TRBJ2-5|TRBV3-1/TRBV3-2|-|-
CASSQGIRQSETQYF
TGTGCCAGCAGCCAAGGGATCAGGCAAAGCGAGACCCAGTACTTC
>TRBJ2-7|TRBV19|-|-
CASGRAREQYF
TGTGCCAGCGGAAGAGCTCGGGAGCAGTACTTC
>TRBJ1-6|TRBV20-1|-|-
CSASRAVNNNSPLHF
TGCAGTGCTAGTCGGGCTGTCAACAATAATTCACCCCTCCACTTT
>TRBJ2-7|TRBV7-9|-|-
CASSGYWGASYEQYF
TGTGCCAGCAGCGGATACTGGGGGGCGTCCTACGAGCAGTACTTC
>TRBJ2-7|TRBV10-3|-|once
CAISAQGYEQYF
TGTGCCATCAGTGCACAGGGCTACGAGCAGTACTTC
>TRBJ2-6|TRBV7-6|TRBD2|once
CASSPGLARGGSGANVLTF
TGTGCCAGCAGCCCGGGACTAGCGAGAGGGGGAAGCGGGGCCAACGTCCTGACTTTC
>TRBJ1-1|TRBV6-5|-|-
CASRKRGNTEAFF
TGTGCCAGCAGAAAAAGGGGGAACACTGAAGCTTTCTTT
>TRBJ2-1|TRBV19|TRBD2|-
CASSYGLAEQFF
TGTGCCAGTAGTTATGGACTAGCAGAGCAGTTCTTC
>TRBJ2-3|TRBV5-6|TRBD2|-
CASSRGLAGDTDTQYF
TGTGCCAGCAGCCGCGGACTAGCGGGAGATACAGATACGCAGTATTTT
>TRBJ2-1|TRBV19|TRBD2|-
CASSISGLAGVPSYNEQFF
TGTGCCAGTAGTATAAGCGGGCTAGCGGGGGTTCCCTCCTACAATGAGCAGTTCTTC
>TRBJ1-2|TRBV19|-|-
CASSSDFPSYGYTF
TGTGCCAGCAGCTCGGACTTCCCGAGCTATGGCTACACCTTC
>TRBJ1-6|TRBV2|-|-
CASSNSPLHF
TGTGCCAGCAGCAATTCACCCCTCCACTTT
>TRBJ1-2|TRBV4-1|-|-
CASSQVVSNYGYTF
TGCGCCAGCAGCCAAGTGGTCAGCAACTATGGCTACACCTTC
>TRBJ2-7|TRBV19|-|-
CASSMFGGIVSYF
TGTGCCAGTAGTATGTTTGGCGGGATAGTTTCGTACTTC
>TRBJ2-1|TRBV6-4|-|-
CASSAGLSGRNEQFF
TGTGCCAGCAGCGCGGGCCTTAGCGGTCGGAATGAGCAGTTCTTC
>TRBJ1-1|TRBV12-1|-|-
CASLEAFF
TGTGCCAGCTTAGAAGCTTTCTTT
>TRBJ2-7|TRBV18|-|-
CASSPPSGYEQYF
TGTGCCAGCTCACCACCTTCAGGCTACGAGCAGTACTTC
>TRBJ2-1|TRBV13|TRBD2|-
CASSPRTSGAYNEQFF
TGTGCCAGCAGCCCCCGGACTAGCGGGGCCTACAATGAGCAGTTCTTC
>TRBJ2-2|TRBV11-1|TRBD2|-
CASSLALAGGIGGELFF
TGTGCCAGCAGCTTAGCGCTAGCGGGAGGGATCGGCGGGGAGCTGTTTTTT
>TRBJ1-2|TRBV6-5|TRBD1|-
CASRNGQGGRGYTF
TGTGCCAGCAGGAATGGACAGGGGGGCCGTGGCTACACCTTC
>TRBJ1-5|TRBV29-1|-|-
CSVLPGTDQPQHF
TGCAGCGTGCTGCCAGGGACGGATCAGCCCCAGCATTTT
>TRBJ1-2|TRBV30|-|-
CAWSPGGGYGYTF
TGTGCCTGGAGCCCCGGGGGGGGCTATGGCTACACCTTC
>TRBJ1-1|TRBV6-5|-|-
CASILGANTEAFF
-
>TRBJ2-3|TRBV6-5|TRBD2|-
CASRGLAGGGDTQYF
TGTGCCAGCAGGGGGCTAGCGGGAGGGGGAGATACGCAGTATTTT
>TRBJ1-5|TRBV2|-|once
CASSDNGGDQPQHF
TGTGCCAGCAGTGATAACGGGGGGGATCAGCCCCAGCATTTT
>TRBJ2-7|TRBV19|TRBD1|-
CASRHAGTATYEQYF
TGTGCCAGTAGACACGCCGGGACAGCCACCTACGAGCAGTACTTC
>TRBJ1-4|TRBV28|-|-
CASSPLRWAGKLFF
TGTGCCAGCAGTCCTCTCCGCTGGGCCGGAAAACTGTTTTTT
>TRBJ1-5|TRBV6-1|-|-
CASSDSKGLGNQPQHF
TGTGCCAGCAGTGATTCCAAGGGTCTTGGCAATCAGCCCCAGCATTTT
>TRBJ1-2|TRBV6-5|-|-
CASHRGGVYGYTF
TGTGCCAGCCATCGTGGGGGGGTCTATGGCTACACCTTC
>TRBJ1-2|TRBV6-5|-|-
CASSYSQVDYGYTF
TGTGCCAGCAGTTACTCACAGGTGGACTATGGCTACACCTTC
>TRBJ1-1|TRBV6-5|-|-
CASSYGPNTEAFF
TGTGCCAGCAGTTACGGCCCGAACACTGAAGCTTTCTTT
>TRBJ1-3|TRBV19|-|-
CASSIGQRSRSTIYF
TGTGCCAGTAGTATAGGCCAAAGGAGCCGGAGCACCATATATTTT
>TRBJ2-5|TRBV10-3|-|-
CAIRGSRENRETQYF
TGTGCCATCAGGGGCTCTCGGGAGAATCGAGAGACCCAGTACTTC
>TRBJ2-3|TRBV9|TRBD2|-
CASSVGVSGITDTQYF
TGTGCCAGCAGCGTAGGTGTTAGCGGGATCACAGATACGCAGTATTTT
>TRBJ2-7|TRBV27|TRBD1|few
CASSGAGQGAGEQYF
TGTGCCTCTTCAGGAGCGGGACAGGGGGCGGGAGAGCAGTACTTC
>TRBJ2-5|TRBV19|TRBD2|-
CASSPYGLAGQETQYF
TGTGCCAGCTCCCCCTACGGACTAGCTGGACAAGAGACCCAGTACTTC
>TRBJ2-2|TRBV5-1|-|once
CASSSVPPQGGDTGELFF
TGCGCCAGCAGCTCGGTGCCCCCACAGGGGGGGGACACCGGGGAGCTGTTTTTT
>TRBJ2-1|TRBV6-5|-|few
CASRPRGWGNEQFF
TGTGCCAGCAGGCCAAGAGGCTGGGGGAATGAGCAGTTCTTC
>TRBJ2-5|TRBV10-1|TRBD1|-
CASGPGTGTYQETQYF
TGCGCCAGCGGACCCGGGACAGGGACCTACCAAGAGACCCAGTACTTC
>TRBJ1-1|TRBV7-9|-|-
CASSSRVATEAFF
TGTGCCAGCAGCTCCAGGGTAGCCACTGAAGCTTTCTTT
>TRBJ1-2|TRBV25-1|TRBD1|-
CASSEFVGAGGSYGYTF
TGTGCCAGCAGTGAATTCGTCGGGGCAGGGGGCAGCTATGGCTACACCTTC
>TRBJ1-4|TRBV6-1|-|-
CASSEAGAGNEKLFF
TGTGCCAGCAGTGAAGCGGGCGCCGGGAATGAAAAACTGTTTTTT
>TRBJ1-1|TRBV7-9|-|-
CASSFGLIKNTEAFF
TGTGCCAGCAGCTTCGGACTGATAAAGAACACTGAAGCTTTCTTT
>TRBJ2-3|TRBV28|TRBD1|-
CASSPPYRGPSTDTQYF
TGTGCCAGCAGTCCGCCTTACAGGGGGCCTAGCACAGATACGCAGTATTTT
>TRBJ1-2|TRBV30|-|-
CAWSALRTGYNGYTF
TGTGCCTGGAGCGCCCTCAGAACAGGGTACAATGGCTACACCTTC
>TRBJ2-1|TRBV11-2|-|-
CASVRGSGSSSYNEQFF
TGTGCCAGCGTTAGGGGCAGCGGGTCCAGCTCCTACAATGAGCAGTTCTTC
>TRBJ1-3|TRBV5-3|TRBD1|-
CARSLEQGAIEECGNTIYF
TGTGCCAGAAGCTTGGAACAGGGGGCGATCGAAGAGTGCGGAAACACCATATATTTT
>TRBJ1-1|TRBV30|-|once
CAWSRGHRNTEAFF
TGTGCCTGGAGCAGGGGACACAGAAACACTGAAGCTTTCTTT
>TRBJ1-1|TRBV28|TRBD1|-
CASSRQGPEAFF
TGTGCCAGCAGCCGACAGGGCCCTGAAGCTTTCTTT
>TRBJ2-6|TRBV2|-|-
CASSETGPAGANVLTF
TGTGCCAGCAGTGAGACAGGCCCAGCTGGGGCCAACGTCCTGACTTTC
>TRBJ2-2|TRBV24-1|-|few
CATKGRANTGELFF
TGTGCCACCAAGGGCAGGGCGAACACCGGGGAGCTGTTTTTT
>TRBJ1-5|TRBV5-6|TRBD1|few
CASSLGDRGNQPQHF
TGTGCCAGCAGCCTGGGGGACAGGGGCAATCAGCCCCAGCATTTT